This TCR beta chain stems from a study of cytomegalovirus exposure and HLA in healthy donors. General study results and limits: TCR clusters originating in the first cohort tended to co-occur in the roughly 130 validation repertoires, according to a later analysis. There were 150 to 200 TCR beta chains listed as cytomegalovirus-associated. Published work reported that the classifier diagnosed cytomegalovirus status with high specificity and sensitivity.

Note on this clone: The antigen remains unidentified.

A roughly 120-subject validation cohort, separate from the approximately 610-subject first cohort, supplied the donors. TCRdb's table, derived via immunoSEQ multiplex PCR, lists solely in-frame clones and lacks some. The table shows about 120,000 clones, with 88% occurring only once. CDR3 length: 15 residues. V dropped 1 base and J dropped 2 bases, with 12 bases sitting between them. Per germline, CDR1 LGHNA and CDR2 YSLEER. Sequenced sample: PBMCs. This chain uses TRBV4-3 with TRBJ2-7; D perhaps matches TRBD2 (5 bases). The clonotype was recovered from a woman younger than 30 in good health and CMV-seropositive. The CDR3 bases are TGCGCCAGCAGCCAAGCCTTAGACGGGGCCTACGAGCAGTACTTC. It is translated as CASSQALDGAYEQYF.